A selection of T cell receptor beta chains follows, all from one sample in a study of T-cell reconstitution after alpha-beta-depleted transplantation in children. TCRdb called the PCR reads again in MiXCR, with one record for every CDR3 protein. The table lists about 230,000 distinct CDR3 sequences, 7.5% to 10% of them singletons, with approximately 4.7% in the top ten. Sequenced material: PBMCs from the stem cell graft donor, taken from the stem cell graft. The receptors here all came from a human donor who donated a stem cell graft to a child with SCID. The CDR3 runs from the conserved cysteine through the conserved F or W. Each record gives: D gene, V gene, clone size, J gene, CDR3 length, CDR3 DNA, CDR3 protein. A D gene is named only where the DNA matches it firmly. The size of a clone is reported for some rows only, either as once, few or many, or as a class for expanded clones.

>-|TRBV7-3|many|TRBJ1-4|15
TGTGCCAGCAGCTTACTCGGGTTGGCAGATGAAAAACTGTTTTTT
CASSLLGLADEKLFF
>-|TRBV3-1|many|TRBJ2-1|13
TGTGCCAGCAGCCACAGGGCGGTCGATGAGCAGTTCTTC
CASSHRAVDEQFF
>TRBD2|TRBV7-8|many|TRBJ2-1|18
TGTGCCAGCAGCTTAGAGGTAGCGGGGGCTAAATCCTACAATGAGCAGTTCTTC
CASSLEVAGAKSYNEQFF
>-|TRBV5-1|many|TRBJ2-1|16
TGCGCCAGCAGCTTGGCCTCCGTGGTACTCTACAATGAGCAGTTCTTC
CASSLASVVLYNEQFF
>-|TRBV6-6|-|TRBJ2-7|11
TGTGCCAGCAGTTTTAGTAGCGAGCAGTACTTC
CASSFSSEQYF
>TRBD1|TRBV7-9|many|TRBJ1-3|15
TGTGCCAGCAGTTGGCAGGGGGCTTCAGGAAACACCATATATTTT
CASSWQGASGNTIYF
>-|TRBV5-5|many|TRBJ2-2|13
TGTGCCAGTCTCAGGGGGAACACCGGGGAGCTGTTTTTT
CASLRGNTGELFF
>TRBD1|TRBV28|many|TRBJ1-1|18
TGTGCCAGCAGTTTATACCCCGGACAGGGGGCCTGGAACACTGAAGCTTTCTTT
CASSLYPGQGAWNTEAFF
>TRBD1|TRBV7-9|many|TRBJ1-1|16
TGTGCCAGCAGCTTAGATAGTGGGACAGGAGGCACTGAAGCTTTCTTT
CASSLDSGTGGTEAFF
>-|TRBV7-2|many|TRBJ2-3|15
TGTGCCAGCAGCTTAGTAGTCTCGGAGACAGATACGCAGTATTTT
CASSLVVSETDTQYF
>TRBD1|TRBV30|many|TRBJ2-1|14
TGTGCCTGCGAACAGGGGGCAGGGTACAATGAGCAGTTCTTC
CACEQGAGYNEQFF
>-|TRBV20-1|many|TRBJ1-3|15
TGCAGTGCTAGATACTCTCTGGGTGGGCGAAACACCATATATTTT
CSARYSLGGRNTIYF
>-|TRBV7-2|many|TRBJ2-3|13
TGTGCCAGCAGCTCCCACGGGGCAGATACGCAGTATTTT
CASSSHGADTQYF
>TRBD1|TRBV5-1|many|TRBJ2-3|15
TGCGCCAGCAGCTTGGAACACAGGGGGACAGATACGCAGTATTTT
CASSLEHRGTDTQYF
>-|TRBV5-1|many|TRBJ2-3|14
TGCGCCAGCAGCTTGGGGGGCCAGGGAGATACGCAGTATTTT
CASSLGGQGDTQYF
>TRBD1|TRBV7-2|many|TRBJ1-2|14
TGTGCCAGCAGCGTACAGGGGGCACGCTATGGCTACACCTTC
CASSVQGARYGYTF
>TRBD2|TRBV5-1|many|TRBJ2-1|16
TGCGCCAGCAGTCCGTATAGCGGGGGGGCCTACAATGAGCAGTTCTTC
CASSPYSGGAYNEQFF
>-|TRBV5-1|many|TRBJ2-3|14
TGCGCCAGCAGCTTGGATGCAGGGGTAGATACGCAGTATTTT
CASSLDAGVDTQYF
>-|TRBV7-2|many|TRBJ2-1|11
TGTGCCAGCAGTTTAACCGATGAGCAGTTCTTC
CASSLTDEQFF
>TRBD1|TRBV5-5|many|TRBJ1-5|16
TGTGCCAGCAGCCCAGGGGGCAGATCAAGCAATCAGCCCCAGCATTTT
CASSPGGRSSNQPQHF
>-|TRBV6-1|many|TRBJ1-2|14
TGTGCCAGCAGCTTCGGAGGGGCGGACTATGGCTACACCTTC
CASSFGGADYGYTF
>-|TRBV15|many|TRBJ1-2|15
TGTGCCACCAGCAGAGATCTGAGCAGCAACTATGGCTACACCTTC
CATSRDLSSNYGYTF
>TRBD1|TRBV20-1|many|TRBJ1-2|14
TGCAGTGCTAGACCGACAGGGGGAATTGGGGGCTACACCTTC
CSARPTGGIGGYTF
>-|TRBV12-3/TRBV12-4|many|TRBJ2-1|14
TGTGCCAGCACCATCGGGACTTCCAACAATGAGCAGTTCTTC
CASTIGTSNNEQFF
>-|TRBV7-2|many|TRBJ1-2|13
TGTGCCAGCAGCTTCGTTTCTGGACGGCCCAACACCTTC
CASSFVSGRPNTF
>-|TRBV21-1|many|TRBJ1-5|16
TGTGCCAGCAGCAAGGTCGTCAGGGCCCGCAATCAGCCCCAGCATTTT
CASSKVVRARNQPQHF
>-|TRBV15|many|TRBJ2-2|15
TGTGCCACCAGCAGAATCCGACAGAACACCGGGGAGCTGTTTTTT
CATSRIRQNTGELFF
>-|TRBV4-2|many|TRBJ2-1|16
TGTGCCAGCAGCCAGCAATCCGGGTTTTCTGGCAATGAGCAGTTCTTC
CASSQQSGFSGNEQFF
>-|TRBV7-2|many|TRBJ1-3|16
TGTGCCAGCAGCCCCATGACAAGTCCCTCTGGAAACACCATATATTTT
CASSPMTSPSGNTIYF
>-|TRBV4-1|many|TRBJ2-6|18
TGCGCCAGCAGCCGCGGGACTCCACCTTTATCCGGGGCCAACGTCCTGACTTTC
CASSRGTPPLSGANVLTF
>TRBD1|TRBV5-1|many|TRBJ2-6|17
TGCGCCAGCAGCTCGGGACAGAGTCCCTCTGGGGCCAACGTCCTGACTTTC
CASSSGQSPSGANVLTF
>-|TRBV2|many|TRBJ2-5|11
TGTGCCAGCAGTGACAGAGAGACCCAGTACTTC
CASSDRETQYF
>TRBD1|TRBV7-2|-|TRBJ1-3|16
TGTGCCAGCAGCTTATCAAGGGTGACAGGGGGGAACACCATATATTTT
CASSLSRVTGGNTIYF
>TRBD2|TRBV6-2/TRBV6-3|-|TRBJ2-3|22
TGTGCCAGCAGTTACTCGAGACGCAGGGGCGGGGGGGTGATAAGTCTCGCAGATACGCAGTATTTT
CASSYSRRRGGGVISLADTQYF
>-|TRBV28|many|TRBJ2-5|15
TGTGCCAGCAGTCGGTCGGGCGGGGTCCAAGAGACCCAGTACTTC
CASSRSGGVQETQYF
>-|TRBV12-3/TRBV12-4|many|TRBJ2-7|16
TGTGCCAGCAGTTTAGTTGGGGGACAACTAGGCTACGAGCAGTACTTC
CASSLVGGQLGYEQYF
>TRBD2|TRBV4-2|many|TRBJ2-3|19
TGTGCCAGCAGCCAAGATCTGACTAGCGGGGGGGCTAGCACAGATACGCAGTATTTT
CASSQDLTSGGASTDTQYF
>-|TRBV20-1|many|TRBJ2-3|13
TGCAGTGCCAAAAATGGTGGCACAGATACGCAGTATTTT
CSAKNGGTDTQYF
>-|TRBV7-2|many|TRBJ1-1|14
TGTGCCAGCAGCAAAAGGGGGGAGAACACTGAAGCTTTCTTT
CASSKRGENTEAFF
>TRBD1|TRBV28|many|TRBJ1-1|16
TGTGCCAGCAGTTTACACCGGACAGGGAGGAACACTGAAGCTTTCTTT
CASSLHRTGRNTEAFF
>TRBD2|TRBV7-9|many|TRBJ2-7|16
TGTGCCAGCAGCCAAAGGGTGTCTAGCGGTTCCTACGAGCAGTACTTC
CASSQRVSSGSYEQYF
>-|TRBV6-2/TRBV6-3|many|TRBJ2-3|16
TGTGCCAGCAGTTTGGGGTACGGGACAAGCACAGATACGCAGTATTTT
CASSLGYGTSTDTQYF
>-|TRBV5-1|many|TRBJ1-2|15
TGCGCCAGCAGCTTGGAGGGCACTCCTAACTATGGCTACACCTTC
CASSLEGTPNYGYTF
>-|TRBV5-1|-|TRBJ2-1|13
TGCGCCAGCAGCCCCCGGGACCGCGGTGAGCAGTTCTTC
CASSPRDRGEQFF
>-|TRBV5-1|few|TRBJ2-1|14
TGCGCCAGCACCACGGGGAACTCCTACAATGAGCAGTTCTTC
CASTTGNSYNEQFF
>-|TRBV7-2|-|TRBJ1-5|15
TGTGCCAGCAGCCTATCTATGGGGCAAGGGCAGCCCCAGCATTTT
CASSLSMGQGQPQHF
>-|TRBV20-1|few|TRBJ1-6|12
TGCAGTGCTCGGACTCAAAATTCACCCCTCCACTTT
CSARTQNSPLHF
>-|TRBV7-2|many|TRBJ2-5|14
TGTGCCAGCAGCTGGCCGGGAACCCAAGAGACCCAGTACTTC
CASSWPGTQETQYF